This entry lists 21 T cell receptor beta chains sequenced from one sample in a study of beta chain features in type 1 diabetes. Expressed TCRB transcripts were sequenced because the entire RNA isolate underwent reverse transcription. The protocol was immunoSEQ multiplex PCR, while the TCRdb copy is restricted to in-frame clones and leaves out a portion. The table shows 620,000 or so clones, with around 15% occurring only once. The sequencing input was naive CD4+ T cells from blood. The receptors were gathered from a man aged 18 to 29 in good health.

Concerning this clone itself: In the same sample, other DNA sequences code for this CDR3. The J gene is TRBJ2-3, the V gene TRBV5-1; 7 bases match TRBD1. Germline V gene data show CDR1 as SGHRS and CDR2 as YFSETQ. The CDR3 is made up of 15 amino acids. Unmatched junction bases numbered 5, after V lost 4 bases and J lost 0 bases. This CDR3 is CASSRGTASTDTQYF. The CDR3 DNA follows: TGCGCCAGCAGCAGGGGGACAGCTAGCACAGATACGCAGTATTTT.

The chain links TRBV27 to TRBJ2-1; D not certain. Trimming left V 4 bases short and J 4 bases short, with 11 bases between. The CDR3 covers 14 residues. Germline V gene lookup returns CDR1 MNHEY and CDR2 SMNVEV (reference sequence). This CDR3 is CASSSPARYNEQFF. For the CDR3, the DNA is TGTGCCAGCAGTTCCCCGGCCAGGTACAATGAGCAGTTCTTC.

This clone has a handful of counts. The genes are TRBV18 and TRBJ1-2; D possibly corresponds to TRBD1 (5 bases). In germline, CDR1 is KGHSH, CDR2 LQKENI. V gave up 3 bases and J gave up 4 bases, with 15 bases separating them. This CDR3 spans 15 amino acids. The CDR3 protein is CASSPSPGLIYGYTF. The DNA for the CDR3 is TGTGCCAGCTCACCCTCGCCGGGACTGATCTATGGCTACACCTTC.

J is TRBJ1-3 and V is TRBV4-3; D call uncertain. CDR1 LGHNA and CDR2 YSLEER come from the germline V gene. The CDR3 loop spans 13 amino acids. With 3 bases removed from V and 2 bases from J, the gap between germline ends came to 5 bases. The CDR3 nucleotides are TGCGCCAGCAGCCAGCAGACTGGAAACACCATATATTTT. Translation: CASSQQTGNTIYF.

There are a few counts of this clone. This chain connects TRBV28 to TRBJ2-7, with D unclear. The CDR3 sequence is 12 residues long. Trimming cost V 8 bases and J 0 bases, with 8 bases left between them. Per the germline V gene, CDR1 is MDHEN and CDR2 is SYDVKM. The CDR3 protein is CASSSFSYEQYF. CDR3 bases: TGTGCCAGCTCCTCCTTCTCCTACGAGCAGTACTTC.

This clone was seen a few times. Written as DNA, the CDR3 is TGTGCCAGCAGCTTTAGTGGGGCCCAGAACACCGGGGAGCTGTTTTTT. Encoded protein: CASSFSGAQNTGELFF. The V call is TRBV11-3, the J call TRBJ2-2, with D maybe TRBD1 (5 bases). CDR1 is SGHNT and CDR2 is YENEEA in the germline V gene. V was cut by 3 bases and J by 1 base, with 12 bases left in between. This CDR3 spans 16 amino acids.

CDR3 DNA: TGTGCCAGCTCGTGGTGGGGGCAAGAGACCCAGTACTTC. It translates to CASSWWGQETQYF. V and J are TRBV28 and TRBJ2-5; either TRBD1 or TRBD2 may supply D (5 bases each). Trimming removed 8 bases at V and 2 bases at J, with 12 bases between. Germline V gene lookup returns CDR1 MDHEN and CDR2 SYDVKM. The CDR3 is 13 amino acids.

This clone was counted a few times. V gene TRBV25-1 combines with J gene TRBJ2-7; the match to TRBD1 covers 12 bases. Germline CDR1 is MGHDK and CDR2 is SYGVNS. The CDR3 consists of 15 residues. V trimming: 3 bases; J trimming: 4 bases; junction bases outside the gene matches: 4. The CDR3 is CASSDPGQGAYEQYF. The CDR3 DNA follows: TGTGCCAGCAGTGATCCGGGACAGGGGGCATACGAGCAGTACTTC.

This clone has more than one count but fewer than ten. J is TRBJ2-7 and V is TRBV7-9; the D gene is possibly TRBD2 (6 bases). The V end lost 3 bases, the J end lost 2 bases, and 11 bases lay between the germline ends. Germline loops: CDR1 SEHNR, CDR2 FQNEAQ (reference sequence). The CDR3 has 14 residues. The CDR3 DNA sequence: TGTGCCAGCAGCTTGATGGAGGGGCCCTACGAGCAGTACTTC. Translated, it gives CASSLMEGPYEQYF. The entire variable domain, with the rest obtained from reference TRBV7-9 and TRBJ2-7, is as follows: DTGVSQNPRHKITKRGQNVTFRCDPISEHNRLYWYRQTLGQGPEFLTYFQNEAQLEKSRLLSDRFSAERPKGSFSTLEIQRTEQGDSAMYLCASSLMEGPYEQYFGPGTRLTVT.

Points on this clone: At the DNA level, this CDR3 is encoded by other sequences in the same sample as well. V is TRBV30 and J is TRBJ2-7; TRBD2 is a possible D gene (5 bases). Germline V lookup: CDR1 GTSNPN, CDR2 SVGIG (reference sequence). The CDR3 is made up of 13 amino acids. The ends were cut back, 3 bases at V and 2 bases at J, with 11 bases in the middle. The CDR3 nucleotides are TGTGCCTGGAGGGGCGGGCTAACCTACGAGCAGTACTTC. Its translation: CAWRGGLTYEQYF.

The gene calls are TRBV10-3 and TRBJ1-1; tentative D call: TRBD1 (6 bases). Germline assignment: CDR1 ENHRY and CDR2 SYGVKD. The V end was cut by 4 bases, the J end by 3 bases, with 9 bases between. The CDR3 runs 13 residues. In DNA, the CDR3 is TGTGCCATCAGTGGGGCAGGGGACACTGAAGCTTTCTTT. Encoded protein: CAISGAGDTEAFF.

This sequence joins TRBV5-1 and TRBJ2-3; 8 bases are a match to TRBD2. In germline, CDR1 is SGHRS, CDR2 YFSETQ. Trimming removed 2 bases from V and 4 bases from J; junction bases left unmatched: 9. The CDR3 has 16 amino acids. In DNA form, the CDR3 reads TGCGCCAGCAGCTTCGGGGCGGGAGGAAGGTCAGATACGCAGTATTTT. Amino acids: CASSFGAGGRSDTQYF. The full variable domain, completed using reference TRBV5-1 and TRBJ2-3, is KAGVTQTPRYLIKTRGQQVTLSCSPISGHRSVSWYQQTPGQGLQFLFEYFSETQRNKGNFPGRFSGRQFSNSRSEMNVSTLELGDSALYLCASSFGAGGRSDTQYFGPGTRLTVL.

This clone was counted a few times. This chain joins TRBV7-9 and TRBJ1-1, with D perhaps matching TRBD1 (6 bases). Germline assignment: CDR1 SEHNR and CDR2 FQNEAQ (reference sequence). The CDR3 consists of 12 residues. V was clipped by 11 bases and J by 1 base, with 11 bases between them. CDR3: CAFGGANTEAFF. The CDR3 coding sequence is TGTGCCTTTGGGGGGGCGAACACTGAAGCTTTCTTT.

The table lists this clone with a few counts. V gene TRBV7-9 combines with J gene TRBJ2-3; TRBD1 matches 8 bases. The CDR3 runs to 15 residues. V shed 5 bases, J shed 6 bases, and the junction held 10 bases outside the gene matches. Germline CDR1 reads SEHNR; CDR2 reads FQNEAQ (reference sequence). The DNA for the CDR3 is TGTGCCAGCAGCCGATCTGGGACAGGAAGTGATACGCAGTATTTT. Amino acid sequence: CASSRSGTGSDTQYF.

The table lists this clone with a few counts. The V and J genes are TRBV7-8 and TRBJ2-5; tentatively, D is TRBD1 (5 bases). Trimming removed 3 bases at V and 5 bases at J, with 13 bases between. The V gene's germline CDR1 is SGHVS and CDR2 FQNEAQ. The CDR3 consists of 14 residues. The CDR3 region is CASSFQGSRETQYF. CDR3 nucleotide sequence: TGTGCCAGCAGCTTCCAGGGTTCCCGGGAGACCCAGTACTTC. Filled out from reference TRBV7-8 and TRBJ2-5, the complete variable domain reads GAGVSQSPRYKVAKRGQDVALRCDPISGHVSLFWYQQALGQGPEFLTYFQNEAQLDKSGLPSDRFFAERPEGSVSTLKIQRTQQEDSAVYLCASSFQGSRETQYFGPGTRLLVL.

V is TRBV6-5 and J is TRBJ2-7, with D possibly being TRBD2 (5 bases). The CDR3 spans 15 residues. Germline assignment: CDR1 MNHEY and CDR2 SVGAGI. The ends were cut back, 6 bases at V and 0 bases at J, with 15 bases in the middle. This CDR3 reads CASSQPRRDSYEQYF. The CDR3 bases are TGTGCCAGCAGCCAGCCCCGACGGGACTCCTACGAGCAGTACTTC.

The CDR3 sequence is CSVEVQQGIYGYTF. Here the CDR3 DNA reads TGCAGCGTTGAAGTCCAACAGGGGATTTATGGCTACACCTTC. The V gene is TRBV29-1, the J gene TRBJ1-2; the match to TRBD1 covers 7 bases. This CDR3 has 14 residues. Germline-derived CDR1 and CDR2 are SQVTM and ANQGSEA. The trim removed 1 base at V and 5 bases at J, leaving 7 bases unmatched.

The chain employs TRBV25-1 and TRBJ1-1; no firm D call. Trimming pared 6 bases from V and 1 base from J, leaving 9 bases between. This CDR3 contains 13 residues. Germline V lookup: CDR1 MGHDK, CDR2 SYGVNS. DNA for the CDR3: TGTGCCAGCAGGATAACAGAGAACACTGAAGCTTTCTTT. Protein product: CASRITENTEAFF.

This clone was picked up a small number of times. V usage is TRBV30 and J usage is TRBJ2-3; tentatively, D is TRBD1 (6 bases). Trimming left V 5 bases short and J 4 bases short, with 7 bases between. Germline V gives CDR1 GTSNPN, CDR2 SVGIG (reference sequence). The CDR3 length is 11 residues. The CDR3 DNA reads as TGTGCCTGGGCAGGGGCAGATACGCAGTATTTT. Translation gives CAWAGADTQYF.

In this sample, this clone turned up a few times. The J gene is TRBJ2-3, the V gene TRBV9; D is unresolved. The V gene lost 0 bases and the J gene lost 3 bases, with 11 bases spanning the gap. The CDR3 is 15 amino acids. Germline V lookup: CDR1 SGDLS, CDR2 YYNGEE. CDR3 region: CASSVVTGFTDTQYF. The CDR3 bases are TGTGCCAGCAGCGTAGTCACGGGCTTTACAGATACGCAGTATTTT.

This clone has just a few counts. In the same sample, other DNA sequences code for this CDR3. The chain recombines TRBV28 with TRBJ2-3; 9 nucleotides align to TRBD2. CDR1 and CDR2 (germline): MDHEN, SYDVKM. The V and J ends lost 5 bases and 0 bases, in that order; junction bases with no gene match: 3. This CDR3 spans 15 amino acids. CDR3 sequence reads: CASSRTSGSTDTQYF. CDR3 bases: TGTGCCAGCAGTCGTACTAGCGGGAGCACAGATACGCAGTATTTT.